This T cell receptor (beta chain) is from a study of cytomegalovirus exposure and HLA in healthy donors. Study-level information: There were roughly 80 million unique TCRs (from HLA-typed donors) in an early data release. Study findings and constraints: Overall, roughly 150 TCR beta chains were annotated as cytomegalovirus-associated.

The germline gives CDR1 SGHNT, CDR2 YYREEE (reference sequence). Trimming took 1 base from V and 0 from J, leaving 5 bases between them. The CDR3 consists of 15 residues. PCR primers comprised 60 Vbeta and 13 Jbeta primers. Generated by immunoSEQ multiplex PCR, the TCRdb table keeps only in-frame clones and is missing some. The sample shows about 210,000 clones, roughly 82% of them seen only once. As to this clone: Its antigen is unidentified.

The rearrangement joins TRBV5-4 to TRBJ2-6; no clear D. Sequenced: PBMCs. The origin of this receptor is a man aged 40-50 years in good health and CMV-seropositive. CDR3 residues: CASSLRGSGANVLTF. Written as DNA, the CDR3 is TGTGCCAGCAGCTTGCGAGGCTCTGGGGCCAACGTCCTGACTTTC.